This T cell receptor beta chain came from a study of brain T cells in children with intractable seizures. Time point in this sample: blood from clinic visit 5 months post-surgery; TSC patient then seizure free. Sequencing was limited to surgery cases with top T cell transcript signatures in brain tissue. At least one anti-epileptic drug was given before surgery. The CDR3 has 12 amino acids. The junction had 2 bases not matched to a gene; V was cut back by 6 bases and J by 0 bases. CDR1 SQVTM and CDR2 ANQGSEA come from the germline V gene. Only in-frame clones appear in the TCRdb table, and some are missing; sequencing was by immunoSEQ multiplex PCR. The profile shows hundreds of thousands of clones, over 90% of them singletons.

Sequenced material: peripheral blood, taken roughly 5 months after surgery. This chain links TRBV29-1 with TRBJ2-7; 7 nucleotides align to TRBD1. This clonotype was sampled from a boy younger than two with tuberous sclerosis and intractable seizures. The CDR3 protein is CSVGQVSYEQYF. DNA for the CDR3: TGCAGCGTAGGACAGGTCTCCTACGAGCAGTACTTC.